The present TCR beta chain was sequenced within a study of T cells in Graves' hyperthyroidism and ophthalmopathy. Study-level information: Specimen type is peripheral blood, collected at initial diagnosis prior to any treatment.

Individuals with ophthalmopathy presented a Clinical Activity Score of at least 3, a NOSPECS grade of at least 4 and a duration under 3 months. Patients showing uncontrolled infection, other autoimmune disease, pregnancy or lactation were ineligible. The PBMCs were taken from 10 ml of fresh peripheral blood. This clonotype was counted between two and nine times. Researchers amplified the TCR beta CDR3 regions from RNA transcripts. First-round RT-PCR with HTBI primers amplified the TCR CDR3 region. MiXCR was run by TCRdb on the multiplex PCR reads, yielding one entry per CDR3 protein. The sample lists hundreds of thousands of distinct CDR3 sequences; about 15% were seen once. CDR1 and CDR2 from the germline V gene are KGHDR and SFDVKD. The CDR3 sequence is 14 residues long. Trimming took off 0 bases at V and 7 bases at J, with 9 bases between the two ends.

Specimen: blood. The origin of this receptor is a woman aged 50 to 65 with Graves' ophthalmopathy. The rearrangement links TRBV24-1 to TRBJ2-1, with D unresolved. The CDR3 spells CATSDLEHGNEQFF. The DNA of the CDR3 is TGTGCCACCAGTGATTTGGAACATGGGAATGAGCAGTTCTTC.